This note documents a single T cell receptor beta chain sequence. Germline is not matched at one junction end, which may reflect a read error. The germline V gene encodes CDR1 SGHRS and CDR2 YFSETQ. The CDR3 sequence is 17 residues long. The data derive from a study of CDR3 diversity in severe acne. TCRdb recomputed calls from the PCR reads with MiXCR, one row per CDR3 protein. The sample holds some 84,000 distinct CDR3 sequences, 50% to 65% seen once. The chain recombines TRBV5-1 with TRBJ1-2; D remains ambiguous. The specimen was blood. The clonotype was recovered from a male donor in good health, without acne. The DNA of the CDR3 is TGCGTCAGCAGCTTGGAGACGCGCGCAACACGCAGCTATGGCTACACCTTC. Protein product: CVSSLETRATRSYGYTF.